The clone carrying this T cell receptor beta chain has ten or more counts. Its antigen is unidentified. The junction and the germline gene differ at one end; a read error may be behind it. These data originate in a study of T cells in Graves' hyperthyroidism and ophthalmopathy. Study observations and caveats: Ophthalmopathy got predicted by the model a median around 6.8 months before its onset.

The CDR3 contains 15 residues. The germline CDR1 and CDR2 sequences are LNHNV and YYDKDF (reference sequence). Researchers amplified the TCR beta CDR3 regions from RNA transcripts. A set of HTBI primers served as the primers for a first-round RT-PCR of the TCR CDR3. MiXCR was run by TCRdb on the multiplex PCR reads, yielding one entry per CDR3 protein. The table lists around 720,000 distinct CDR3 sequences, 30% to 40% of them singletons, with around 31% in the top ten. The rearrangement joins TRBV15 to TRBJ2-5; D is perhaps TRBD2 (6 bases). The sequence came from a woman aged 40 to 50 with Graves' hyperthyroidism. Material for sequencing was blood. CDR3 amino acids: CATSSDGLPQETQYF. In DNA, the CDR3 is TGTGCCACCAGCAGCGACGGACTACCCCAAGAGACTCAGTACTTC.